These 22 T cell receptor beta chains share one sample of origin, sequenced in a study of blood T cell repertoires in COVID-19. The repertoire was sequenced with immunoSEQ multiplex PCR; TCRdb's copy has only in-frame clones and lacks some. The repertoire includes a few hundred thousand clones, over 75% of them detected once, and roughly 1.9% sits in the top ten. The sequencing input was PBMCs or T cells enriched from blood (not recorded which). These receptors all stem from a woman in her thirties or forties who had recovered from COVID-19.

This chain uses TRBV11-3 with TRBJ2-1, with 9 bases that match TRBD2. V gave up 1 base and J gave up 9 bases; unmatched junction bases: 7. CDR1 and CDR2 from the germline V gene are SGHNT and YENEEA. This CDR3 contains 15 residues. CDR3 DNA sequence: TGTGCCAGCAGCTTAGTAGGCGGGAGGGCCGTTGAGCAGTTCTTC. It is translated as CASSLVGGRAVEQFF.

The J gene is TRBJ1-3, the V gene TRBV5-1; no definite D call. Germline lookup yields CDR1 SGHRS and CDR2 YFSETQ. The V end was cut by 4 bases, the J end by 1 base, with 3 bases between. This CDR3 has 12 amino acids. The CDR3 loop reads CASSPSGNTIYF. The CDR3 DNA is TGCGCCAGCAGCCCGTCTGGAAACACCATATATTTT.

The V gene is TRBV15, the J gene TRBJ2-5; D perhaps matches TRBD2 (6 bases). The CDR3 totals 14 residues. V dropped 5 bases and J dropped 5 bases, with 15 bases sitting between them. From germline, CDR1 is LNHNV and CDR2 YYDKDF (reference sequence). The CDR3 DNA is TGTGCCACCAGCCCACCAGGGAGGAGCGAGACCCAGTACTTC. Its protein product is CATSPPGRSETQYF. Drawing the rest from reference TRBV15 and TRBJ2-5, the complete variable domain is DAMVIQNPRYQVTQFGKPVTLSCSQTLNHNVMYWYQQKSSQAPKLLFHYYDKDFNNEADTPDNFQSRRPNTSFCFLDIRSPGLGDTAMYLCATSPPGRSETQYFGPGTRLLVL.

This chain uses TRBV24-1 with TRBJ2-2; 8 bases align to TRBD2. Germline V lookup: CDR1 KGHDR, CDR2 SFDVKD. This CDR3 contains 17 residues. V lost 3 bases and J lost 3; bases outside the gene matches: 8. DNA for the CDR3: TGTGCCACCAGTGATCCGGGACTAGGGCTGGACACCGGGGAGCTGTTTTTT. Protein product: CATSDPGLGLDTGELFF.

With respect to this clone: Other DNA sequences in the same sample also yield this CDR3. The chain has TRBV6-1 and TRBJ1-3; D is possibly TRBD1 (5 bases). V gave up 1 base and J gave up 0 bases, with 10 bases separating them. CDR1 and CDR2 from the germline V gene are MNHNS and SASEGT. The CDR3 length is 16 residues. The CDR3 sequence: CASSEEDRSSGNTIYF. Here the CDR3 DNA reads TGTGCCAGCAGTGAAGAAGACAGAAGCTCTGGAAACACCATATATTTT.

V gene TRBV7-9 combines with J gene TRBJ2-1; the match to TRBD2 covers 11 bases. J was trimmed by 0 bases and V by 7 bases; bases with no gene match: 14. Looked up from germline, CDR1 is SEHNR and CDR2 is FQNEAQ (reference sequence). The CDR3 consists of 19 residues. DNA for the CDR3: TGTGCCAGCATCCAGACTAGCGGGGACTGGGTTGGCTCCTACAATGAGCAGTTCTTC. Its protein product is CASIQTSGDWVGSYNEQFF.

The chain employs TRBV12-3 or TRBV12-4 and TRBJ2-2, with D uncertain. With 5 bases removed from V and 7 bases from J, the gap between germline ends came to 11 bases. The CDR3 has 13 amino acids. In nucleotides, the CDR3 is TGTGCCAGCAGTATCAGTGGTAACGGGGAGCTGTTTTTT. This encodes CASSISGNGELFF.

The genes are TRBV11-3 and TRBJ2-7, with D perhaps TRBD2 (6 bases). Germline CDR1 is SGHNT and CDR2 is YENEEA. The V end was cut by 4 bases, the J end by 6 bases, with 16 bases between. This CDR3 comprises 14 residues. The CDR3 DNA reads TGTGCCAGCAGCTCTGACTGGCAGGGAGGCGAGCAGTACTTC. Translation: CASSSDWQGGEQYF.

The chain uses TRBV5-6 and TRBJ1-3; TRBD1 is a possible D gene (5 bases). Germline assignment: CDR1 SGHDT and CDR2 YYEEEE. Trimming removed 4 bases from V and 16 bases from J, with 21 bases in between. This CDR3 has 13 amino acids. CDR3 DNA: TGTGCCAGCAGCCCTATACTCGACAGCTTTCAGTATTTT. It specifies CASSPILDSFQYF.

The chain joins TRBV5-1 to TRBJ2-3; TRBD2 matches 9 bases. The CDR3 has 16 amino acids. Germline lookup yields CDR1 SGHRS and CDR2 YFSETQ. V lost 4 bases, J lost 0 bases, and 6 bases stayed unmatched. The CDR3 bases are TGCGCCAGCAGCCAGACTAGCGGAGTGAGCACAGATACGCAGTATTTT. Translating gives CASSQTSGVSTDTQYF.

The chain carries TRBV2 and TRBJ2-7, with 7 bases fitting TRBD1. This CDR3 region has 14 residues. V shed 4 bases and J 2 bases; nucleotides not matched to a gene: 5. Per germline, CDR1 SNHLY and CDR2 FYNNEI. The CDR3: CASSVTTGTYEQYF. In DNA form, the CDR3 reads TGTGCCAGCAGTGTAACGACAGGGACCTACGAGCAGTACTTC.

CDR3 protein: CASSLGGQGKFF. In DNA, the CDR3 is TGTGCCAGCAGCTTAGGGGGGCAGGGGAAGTTCTTC. The chain couples TRBV11-2 to TRBJ2-1, with a possible D match to TRBD1 (6 bases). This CDR3 contains 12 residues. CDR1 is SGHAT, CDR2 FQNNGV, per germline. V was shortened by 1 base and J by 14 bases, with 12 bases between the two germline ends.

The chain has TRBV5-1 and TRBJ1-2, with D perhaps TRBD1 (6 bases). V shed 7 bases and J shed 4 bases, with 17 bases lying between them. This CDR3 has 14 amino acids. The V gene's germline CDR1 is SGHRS and CDR2 YFSETQ. The CDR3 loop is CASRPGQTSYGYTF. The CDR3 coding sequence is TGCGCCAGCCGCCCTGGACAGACAAGCTATGGCTACACCTTC.

The V and J genes are TRBV5-1 and TRBJ2-5, with D perhaps TRBD2 (6 bases). This CDR3 has 14 residues. Germline assignment: CDR1 SGHRS and CDR2 YFSETQ. Trimming removed 4 bases at V and 10 bases at J, with 20 bases between. In DNA form, the CDR3 reads TGCGCCAGCAGCACCGACCCTAGCGCCGGTCACCAGTACTTC. Its translation is CASSTDPSAGHQYF. Looking up the rest from reference TRBV5-1 and TRBJ2-5 gives the full variable domain: KAGVTQTPRYLIKTRGQQVTLSCSPISGHRSVSWYQQTPGQGLQFLFEYFSETQRNKGNFPGRFSGRQFSNSRSEMNVSTLELGDSALYLCASSTDPSAGHQYFGPGTRLLVL.

This rearrangement joins TRBV6-1 to TRBJ1-5; 7 bases are a match to TRBD1. The CDR3 has 19 amino acids. Unmatched junction bases numbered 14, after V lost 2 bases and J lost 1 base. Germline values: CDR1 MNHNS, CDR2 SASEGT. Here the CDR3 DNA reads TGTGCCAGCAGTGAATTGGTATTTGGGGGGACAGAGAGCAATCAGCCCCAGCATTTT. Translation: CASSELVFGGTESNQPQHF.

The gene calls are TRBV12-3 or TRBV12-4 and TRBJ1-2; TRBD1 matches 7 bases. V was pared by 7 bases and J by 8 bases, with 7 bases of the junction left unmatched. This CDR3 spans 12 amino acids. CDR3 loop: CASTTGAGGYTF. CDR3 in DNA: TGTGCCAGCACAACAGGGGCTGGCGGCTACACCTTC.

This rearrangement joins TRBV13 to TRBJ2-7; 10 bases line up with TRBD1. The length of the CDR3 is 15 residues. Germline loops: CDR1 PRHDT, CDR2 FYEKMQ (reference sequence). J lost 4 bases, V lost 0 bases, and 3 bases had no gene match. The CDR3 DNA reads TGTGCCAGCAGCTTAGGGGGACAGGGGCGATACGAGCAGTACTTC. This translates into CASSLGGQGRYEQYF.

V is TRBV28 and J is TRBJ2-1; no firm D call. The germline V gene encodes CDR1 MDHEN and CDR2 SYDVKM. This CDR3 is 11 amino acids long. Trimming took off 8 bases at V and 11 bases at J, with 13 bases between the two ends. CDR3 residues: CASGLSTKQFF. CDR3 nucleotide sequence: TGTGCCAGCGGTCTCTCTACTAAGCAGTTCTTC.

The chain links TRBV4-1 to TRBJ1-5, with TRBD1 matching over 7 bases. CDR1 is MGHRA and CDR2 is YSYEKL in the germline V gene. V was clipped by 1 base and J by 3 bases; unmatched bases: 3. This CDR3 contains 15 residues. The CDR3 here is CASSQGQGINQPQHF. DNA of the CDR3: TGCGCCAGCAGCCAAGGACAGGGCATCAATCAGCCCCAGCATTTT.

J is TRBJ2-1 and V is TRBV29-1; 8 bases are shared with TRBD2. CDR3 length: 10 amino acids. Germline-derived CDR1 and CDR2 are SQVTM and ANQGSEA. The J segment lost 15 bases and the V segment lost 4 bases, leaving 5 bases of the junction unmatched. The CDR3 DNA is TGCAGCGTTGGGGAGGGACTAGTGTTCTTC. Its protein product is CSVGEGLVFF.

The chain uses TRBV27 and TRBJ2-7; 9 bases agree with TRBD1. V dropped 6 bases and J dropped 8; count of bases not matched to a gene: 8. Germline V gives CDR1 MNHEY, CDR2 SMNVEV (reference sequence). The CDR3 spans 13 residues. Here the CDR3 DNA reads TGTGCCAGCAGCCTAGGACAGGGGTCCCAGCAGTACTTC. This gives the protein CASSLGQGSQQYF.

The chain employs TRBV24-1 and TRBJ2-2, with TRBD2 matching over 8 bases. This CDR3 region has 14 residues. V trimming: 12 bases; J trimming: 8 bases; junction bases outside the gene matches: 13. The germline gives CDR1 KGHDR, CDR2 SFDVKD. The CDR3 spells CASAPSGSRGELFF. CDR3 bases: TGTGCCTCCGCACCTAGCGGGTCCAGGGGGGAGCTGTTTTTT.